Following are 25 T cell receptor beta chains from one sample sequenced in a study of OX40 agonist ivuxolimab in advanced cancers. Measured with immunoSEQ multiplex PCR; TCRdb has only the in-frame clones, and not every one. The data hold some 60,000 clones, with about 86% observed a single time. Sequenced here: CD4+ or CD8+ T cells sorted from blood, sampled in a trial of the OX40 agonist ivuxolimab. The receptor source for this set is an adult with an advanced solid tumor such as melanoma, head and neck, liver or kidney cancer.

CDR3 in amino acids: CASRITGDAETQYF. CDR3 DNA: TGCGCCAGCAGAATCACAGGGGACGCAGAGACCCAGTACTTC. This chain uses TRBV5-1 with TRBJ2-5, with 7 positions matching TRBD1. CDR1 SGHRS and CDR2 YFSETQ come from the germline V gene. V lost 5 bases to trimming and J lost 4 bases; unmatched junction nucleotides: 8. CDR3 length equals 14 residues.

The gene calls are TRBV7-3 and TRBJ2-5; D uncertain. Germline V lookup: CDR1 SGHTA, CDR2 FQGTGA. Trimming left V 2 bases short and J 5 bases short, with 6 bases between. The CDR3 is made up of 12 amino acids. This CDR3 is CASSLRPETQYF. The DNA for the CDR3 is TGTGCCAGCAGCTTACGCCCGGAGACCCAGTACTTC.

J is TRBJ2-7 and V is TRBV25-1; D may be TRBD1 (6 bases). The germline gives CDR1 MGHDK, CDR2 SYGVNS. The CDR3 is 13 residues long. The V gene lost 6 bases and the J gene lost 2 bases, with 11 bases spanning the gap. The CDR3 nucleotides are TGTGCCAGCAGGGCACAGGGTACCTACGAGCAGTACTTC. This encodes CASRAQGTYEQYF.

This chain links TRBV7-3 with TRBJ2-1, with D tentatively TRBD1 (6 bases). There are 15 residues in the CDR3. The V end was cut by 0 bases, the J end by 4 bases, with 10 bases between. Germline CDR1 is SGHTA and CDR2 is FQGTGA. The chain's CDR3 is CASSLTGGGYNEQFF. The CDR3 region has the DNA TGTGCCAGCAGCTTAACAGGGGGTGGATACAATGAGCAGTTCTTC.

This clone was counted once. This chain links TRBV7-2 with TRBJ2-7; 12 bases are shared with TRBD2. CDR1 and CDR2 (germline): SGHTA, FQGNSA. The CDR3 extends over 15 amino acids. With V trimmed by 3 bases and J by 5 bases, 5 bases remained unmatched. CDR3 protein: CASSLLAGGNDEQYF. For the CDR3, the DNA is TGTGCCAGCAGCTTGCTAGCGGGGGGGAACGACGAGCAGTACTTC.

The chain uses TRBV11-3 and TRBJ2-7; D is uncertain. V dropped 4 bases and J dropped 1 base, with 2 bases sitting between them. The CDR3 consists of 11 residues. Germline CDR1 is SGHNT and CDR2 is YENEEA. The CDR3 loop is CASSSSYEQYF. The CDR3 bases are TGTGCCAGCAGCTCGTCCTACGAGCAGTACTTC.

The CDR3 DNA is TGTGCCAGCAGCTTAGCGGGCAGGGGATACAATGAGCAGTTCTTC. This sequence encodes CASSLAGRGYNEQFF. This chain joins TRBV7-8 and TRBJ2-1; a possible D gene is TRBD1 (6 bases). The CDR3 contains 15 residues. Germline values: CDR1 SGHVS, CDR2 FQNEAQ. V lost 0 bases and J lost 4, with 10 bases in between.

The rearrangement uses TRBV29-1 and TRBJ2-1; no definite D call. This CDR3 contains 13 residues. V was cut by 7 bases and J by 0 bases, with 10 bases left in between. The germline CDR1 and CDR2 sequences are SQVTM and ANQGSEA. The CDR3 sequence is CSGQESSYNEQFF. The CDR3 DNA reads as TGCAGCGGCCAAGAAAGCTCCTACAATGAGCAGTTCTTC.

The V call is TRBV9, the J call TRBJ2-1, with D perhaps matching TRBD1 (6 bases). The germline V gene has CDR1 SGDLS and CDR2 YYNGEE. Trimming removed 6 bases from V and 9 bases from J, with 22 bases in between. The CDR3 is made up of 15 amino acids. The CDR3 reads CASTPDGGGFGEQFF. The CDR3 coding sequence is TGTGCCAGCACCCCAGATGGGGGCGGCTTCGGTGAGCAGTTCTTC.

The chain has TRBV18 and TRBJ2-5; no firm D call. V was pared by 4 bases and J by 3 bases, with 6 bases between. This CDR3 is built from 12 residues. Germline CDR1 reads KGHSH; CDR2 reads LQKENI. CDR3 sequence reads: CASSRVEETQYF. In nucleotides, the CDR3 is TGTGCCAGCTCACGGGTTGAAGAGACCCAGTACTTC.

This clone was counted only a few times. V and J are TRBV4-2 and TRBJ2-1; 7 bases line up with TRBD1. V lost 4 bases, J lost 3 bases, and 3 bases stayed unmatched. The CDR3 extends over 14 amino acids. CDR1 is LGHNA, CDR2 YNFKEQ, per germline. The CDR3 loop is CASSRDSGYNEQFF. DNA of the CDR3: TGTGCCAGCAGCCGGGACAGTGGCTACAATGAGCAGTTCTTC.

V usage is TRBV7-8 and J usage is TRBJ2-7; weak D call: TRBD1 (5 bases). The CDR3 is 14 residues long. Germline V gene lookup returns CDR1 SGHVS and CDR2 FQNEAQ. Trimming pared 5 bases from V and 3 bases from J, leaving 14 bases between. CDR3 residues: CASSMTEVNYEQYF. CDR3 in DNA: TGTGCCAGCAGCATGACAGAAGTGAACTACGAGCAGTACTTC.

This chain's CDR3 is CASSTRPLREPQHF. DNA of the CDR3: TGTGCCAGCTCAACAAGGCCCCTGAGGGAGCCCCAGCATTTT. The chain couples TRBV18 to TRBJ1-5; the D is unclear. This CDR3 is built from 14 residues. Trimming stripped 5 bases from V and 8 bases from J, with 16 bases between. Germline V CDR1 and CDR2: KGHSH, LQKENI.

The DNA of the CDR3 is TGTGCCAGTAGTCTCCGGGATACTCGGCGGGCTTTCTTT. Translated: CASSLRDTRRAFF. The V gene is TRBV19, the J gene TRBJ1-1; D is unresolved. V lost 5 bases and J lost 11, with 18 bases in between. The CDR3 sequence is 13 residues long. Germline V lookup: CDR1 LNHDA, CDR2 SQIVND (reference sequence).

The J gene is TRBJ1-6, the V gene TRBV28; D remains unclear. V was pared by 5 bases and J by 14 bases, with 7 bases between. This CDR3 is 10 amino acids long. Germline values: CDR1 MDHEN, CDR2 SYDVKM. The CDR3 coding sequence is TGTGCCAGCAGTCTTGGAACCCTCCACTTT. Translating it yields CASSLGTLHF.

The chain is built from TRBV14 and TRBJ2-2, with D hard to call. This CDR3 has 14 amino acids. Trimming cost V 1 base and J 0 bases, with 3 bases left between them. Germline V gives CDR1 SGHDN, CDR2 FVKESK. The CDR3 bases are TGTGCCAGCAGCCAAGCAACGAACACCGGGGAGCTGTTTTTT. This gives the protein CASSQATNTGELFF.

The J gene is TRBJ2-7, the V gene TRBV7-3; D is possibly TRBD1 (5 bases). The V gene's germline CDR1 is SGHTA and CDR2 FQGTGA. The CDR3 is 13 amino acids. Deletions cut 2 bases from V and 7 bases from J, with 12 bases between. CDR3 sequence (DNA): TGTGCCAGCAGCTTAGAGTGGACACTAGAGCAGTACTTC. Translating gives CASSLEWTLEQYF.

The V gene is TRBV30, the J gene TRBJ2-2; 11 positions agree with TRBD1. The CDR3 totals 14 residues. CDR1 is GTSNPN and CDR2 is SVGIG in the germline V gene (reference sequence). V lost 3 bases to trimming and J lost 6 bases; unmatched junction nucleotides: 3. The CDR3 DNA is TGTGCCTGGAGGAGGGACAGGGGGGCCGGGGAGCTGTTTTTT. It yields the protein CAWRRDRGAGELFF.

This chain links TRBV5-1 with TRBJ1-6; 10 nucleotides align to TRBD1. Per germline, CDR1 SGHRS and CDR2 YFSETQ. This CDR3 is 15 amino acids long. V trimming: 4 bases; J trimming: 7 bases; junction bases outside the gene matches: 5. The CDR3 DNA sequence: TGCGCCAGCAGCCCCACGGGACAGGGGAATTCACCCCTCCACTTT. It yields the protein CASSPTGQGNSPLHF. The full variable domain, with the rest looked up from reference TRBV5-1 and TRBJ1-6, is KAGVTQTPRYLIKTRGQQVTLSCSPISGHRSVSWYQQTPGQGLQFLFEYFSETQRNKGNFPGRFSGRQFSNSRSEMNVSTLELGDSALYLCASSPTGQGNSPLHFGNGTRLTVT.

The gene calls are TRBV19 and TRBJ2-3, with 11 bases aligning to TRBD2. Trimming took 5 bases from V and 7 from J; bases not matched to a gene: 5. The CDR3 consists of 14 residues. Germline V CDR1 and CDR2: LNHDA, SQIVND (reference sequence). The CDR3 here is CASSSGLAVHTQYF. CDR3 in DNA: TGTGCCAGTAGTTCGGGACTAGCGGTTCATACGCAGTATTTT.

The chain carries TRBV6-5 and TRBJ2-7; 9 positions agree with TRBD1. The ends lost 5 bases at V and 4 bases at J; junction bases unmatched: 6. CDR1 and CDR2 from the germline V gene are MNHEY and SVGAGI. The CDR3 runs to 14 residues. In DNA form, the CDR3 reads TGTGCCAGCAGTCGAACAGGGGGCGGGTACGAGCAGTACTTC. This gives the protein CASSRTGGGYEQYF.

The gene calls are TRBV5-1 and TRBJ2-1, with D tentatively TRBD2 (6 bases). The germline CDR1 and CDR2 sequences are SGHRS and YFSETQ. V was clipped by 2 bases and J by 6 bases, with 9 bases between them. The CDR3 is 13 amino acids. As DNA, the CDR3 is TGCGCCAGCAGCTTCGGAGGGGCCAATGAGCAGTTCTTC. Translation: CASSFGGANEQFF.

The V gene is TRBV5-6, the J gene TRBJ1-3; D is perhaps TRBD1 (6 bases). V gave up 4 bases and J gave up 3 bases, with 17 bases separating them. Germline assignment: CDR1 SGHDT and CDR2 YYEEEE. The CDR3 consists of 16 residues. The CDR3 spells CASSRDPTGGGNTIYF. CDR3 sequence (DNA): TGTGCCAGCAGCCGAGACCCGACAGGAGGTGGAAACACCATATATTTT.

The CDR3 nucleotides read TGTGCCAGCAGCTCAGCCGGAGGAAACACCATATATTTT. Its translation is CASSSAGGNTIYF. The chain uses TRBV7-3 and TRBJ1-3, with no clear D. The CDR3 has 13 residues. Trimming removed 4 bases at V and 4 bases at J, with 8 bases between. Germline CDR1 is SGHTA and CDR2 is FQGTGA. The variable domain in full, completed from reference TRBV7-3 and TRBJ1-3, reads GAGVSQTPSNKVTEKGKYVELRCDPISGHTALYWYRQSLGQGPEFLIYFQGTGAADDSGLPNDRFFAVRPEGSVSTLKIQRTERGDSAVYLCASSSAGGNTIYFGEGSWLTVV.

The chain links TRBV19 to TRBJ1-1; TRBD1 matches at 7 bases. CDR3 size: 13 residues. The germline V gene encodes CDR1 LNHDA and CDR2 SQIVND (reference sequence). Trimming removed 6 bases from V and 1 base from J; junction bases left unmatched: 2. The CDR3, as DNA: TGTGCCAGTAGGGACAGGCCGAACACTGAAGCTTTCTTT. Translation gives CASRDRPNTEAFF.